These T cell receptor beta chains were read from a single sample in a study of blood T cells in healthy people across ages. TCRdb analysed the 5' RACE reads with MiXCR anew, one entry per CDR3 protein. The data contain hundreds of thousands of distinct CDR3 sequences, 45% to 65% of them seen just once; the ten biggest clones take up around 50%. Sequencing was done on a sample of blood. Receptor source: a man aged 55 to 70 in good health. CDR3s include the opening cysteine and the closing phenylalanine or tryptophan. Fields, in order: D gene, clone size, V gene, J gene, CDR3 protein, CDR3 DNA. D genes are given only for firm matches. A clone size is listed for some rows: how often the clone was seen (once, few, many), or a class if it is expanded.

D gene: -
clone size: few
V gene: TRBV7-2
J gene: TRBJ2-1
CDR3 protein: CASSPTRDAQRNEQFF
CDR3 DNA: TGTGCCAGCAGCCCCACCCGGGACGCCCAACGCAATGAGCAGTTCTTC

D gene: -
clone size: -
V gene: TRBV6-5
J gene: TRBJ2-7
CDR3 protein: CASSYLKSYEQYF
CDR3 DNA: TGTGCCAGCAGTTATCTGAAGAGCTACGAGCAGTACTTC

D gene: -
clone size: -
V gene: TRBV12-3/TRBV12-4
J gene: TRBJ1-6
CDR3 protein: CASSLGAGNASPLHF
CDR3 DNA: TGTGCCAGCAGTTTAGGGGCAGGGAATGCTTCACCCCTCCACTTT

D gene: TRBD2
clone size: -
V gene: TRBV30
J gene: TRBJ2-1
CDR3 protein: CAWTGLAPFGGEQFF
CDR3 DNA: TGTGCCTGGACAGGACTAGCGCCTTTCGGAGGTGAGCAGTTCTTC

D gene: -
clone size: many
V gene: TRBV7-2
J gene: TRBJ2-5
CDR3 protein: CASSQGGVSEQYF
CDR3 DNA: TGTGCCAGCAGCCAGGGGGGGGTCTCGGAGCAGTACTTC

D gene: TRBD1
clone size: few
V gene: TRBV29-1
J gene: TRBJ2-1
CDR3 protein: CSARDREVGEQFF
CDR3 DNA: TGCAGCGCCCGGGACAGGGAAGTGGGTGAGCAGTTCTTC

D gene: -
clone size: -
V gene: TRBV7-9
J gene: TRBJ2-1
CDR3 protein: CASSLGQNEQFF
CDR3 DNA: TGTGCCAGCAGCTTAGGCCAAAATGAGCAGTTCTTC

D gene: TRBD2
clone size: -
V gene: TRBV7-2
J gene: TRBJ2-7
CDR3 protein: CASSSRTSGRRGQYF
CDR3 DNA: TGTGCCAGCAGCTCCAGGACTAGCGGGAGGCGCGGGCAGTACTTC

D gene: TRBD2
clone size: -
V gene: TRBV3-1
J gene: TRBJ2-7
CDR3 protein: CASSQDAASGRAKGYEQYF
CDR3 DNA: TGTGCCAGCAGCCAAGATGCAGCTAGCGGGAGGGCGAAGGGGTACGAGCAGTACTTC

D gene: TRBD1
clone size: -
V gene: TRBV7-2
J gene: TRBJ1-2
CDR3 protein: CASSLAVGQAGVYGYTF
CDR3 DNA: TGTGCCAGCAGCTTAGCGGTAGGACAGGCCGGGGTCTATGGCTACACCTTC

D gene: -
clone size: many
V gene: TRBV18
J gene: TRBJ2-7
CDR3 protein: CASSKGYYEQYF
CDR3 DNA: TGTGCCAGCTCAAAGGGGTACTACGAGCAGTACTTC

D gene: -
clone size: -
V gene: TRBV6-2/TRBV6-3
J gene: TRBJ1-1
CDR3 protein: CASSLILTEAFF
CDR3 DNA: TGTGCCAGCAGTTTAATTTTGACTGAAGCTTTCTTT

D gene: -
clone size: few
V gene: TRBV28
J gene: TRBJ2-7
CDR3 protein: CASKRQTYEQYF
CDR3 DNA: TGTGCCAGCAAAAGACAGACCTACGAGCAGTACTTC

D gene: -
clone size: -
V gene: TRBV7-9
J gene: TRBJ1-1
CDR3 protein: CASSFGATGTREAFF
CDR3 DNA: TGTGCCAGCAGCTTTGGAGCCACCGGGACACGGGAAGCTTTCTTT

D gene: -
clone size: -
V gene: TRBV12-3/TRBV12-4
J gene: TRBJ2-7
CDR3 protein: CANSFFYEQYF
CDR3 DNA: TGTGCCAACAGTTTCTTCTACGAGCAGTACTTC

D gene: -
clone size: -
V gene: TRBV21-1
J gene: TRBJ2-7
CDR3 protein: CASSKGCKTSGNPYEQYF
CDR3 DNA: TGTGCCAGCAGCAAAGGGTGCAAGACTAGCGGGAACCCCTACGAGCAGTACTTC

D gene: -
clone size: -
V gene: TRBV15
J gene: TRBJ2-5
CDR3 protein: CATSRDRGSQETQYF
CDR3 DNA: TGTGCCACCAGCAGAGATCGAGGGTCCCAAGAGACCCAGTACTTC

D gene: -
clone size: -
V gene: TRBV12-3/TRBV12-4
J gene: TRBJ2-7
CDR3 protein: CASGIRGNYEQYF
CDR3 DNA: TGTGCCAGCGGCATAAGGGGGAACTACGAGCAGTACTTC

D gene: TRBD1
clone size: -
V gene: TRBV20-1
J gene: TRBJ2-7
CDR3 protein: CSALAANRGQEQYF
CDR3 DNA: TGCAGTGCTCTTGCCGCTAACAGGGGGCAAGAGCAGTACTTC

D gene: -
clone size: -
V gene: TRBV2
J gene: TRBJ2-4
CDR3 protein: CASTVGQGLREQYF
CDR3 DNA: TGTGCCAGCACCGTCGGACAGGGATTGCGGGAGCAGTACTTC

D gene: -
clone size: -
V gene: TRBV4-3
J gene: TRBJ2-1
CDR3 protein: CASSQDRGGNNEQFF
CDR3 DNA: TGCGCCAGCAGCCAAGATCGCGGAGGGAACAATGAGCAGTTCTTC

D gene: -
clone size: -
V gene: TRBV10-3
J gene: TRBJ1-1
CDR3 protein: CAIRNRDGTEAFF
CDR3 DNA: TGTGCCATCAGGAACAGGGACGGCACTGAAGCTTTCTTT

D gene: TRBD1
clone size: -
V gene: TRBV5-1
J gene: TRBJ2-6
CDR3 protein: CASSKRQGDSGANVLTF
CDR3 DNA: TGCGCCAGCAGCAAACGACAGGGGGACTCTGGGGCCAACGTCCTGACTTTC

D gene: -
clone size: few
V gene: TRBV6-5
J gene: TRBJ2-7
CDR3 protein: CASSWGDEQYF
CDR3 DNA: TGTGCCAGCAGTTGGGGTGACGAGCAGTACTTC

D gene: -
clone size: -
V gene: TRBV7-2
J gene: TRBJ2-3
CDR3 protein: CASSKRGDSPDTQYF
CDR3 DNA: TGTGCCAGCAGCAAACGGGGGGACAGTCCAGATACGCAGTATTTT

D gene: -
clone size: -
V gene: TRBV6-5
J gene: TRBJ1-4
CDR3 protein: CASSYGGRWGEKLFF
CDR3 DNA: TGTGCCAGCAGTTACGGTGGCAGATGGGGAGAAAAACTGTTTTTT

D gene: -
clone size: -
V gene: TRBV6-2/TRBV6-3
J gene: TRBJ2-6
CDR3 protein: CASSYSRPGVTTGANVLTF
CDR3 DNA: TGTGCCAGCAGTTACTCGAGACCGGGAGTTACCACTGGGGCCAACGTCCTGACTTTC

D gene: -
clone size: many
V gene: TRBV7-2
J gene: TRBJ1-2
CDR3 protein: CASIRRASRTLYGYTF
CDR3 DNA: TGTGCCAGCATCCGGCGCGCTAGTAGGACTCTCTATGGCTACACCTTC

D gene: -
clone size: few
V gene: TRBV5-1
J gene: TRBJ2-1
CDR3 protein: CASSRDSPRYNEQFF
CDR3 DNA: TGCGCCAGCAGCCGGGACTCACCTAGATACAATGAGCAGTTCTTC

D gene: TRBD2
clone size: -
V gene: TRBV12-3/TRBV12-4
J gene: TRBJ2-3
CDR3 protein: CASSLLAGGRTDTQYF
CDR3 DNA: TGTGCCAGCAGTTTACTAGCGGGGGGGCGGACAGATACGCAGTATTTT

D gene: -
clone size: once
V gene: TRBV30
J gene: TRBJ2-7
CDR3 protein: CAWRYSGLSYEQYF
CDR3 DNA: TGTGCCTGGAGATACAGTGGGTTATCCTACGAGCAGTACTTC

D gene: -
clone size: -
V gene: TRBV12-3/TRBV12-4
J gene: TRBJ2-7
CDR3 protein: CASSGGGVLSYEQYF
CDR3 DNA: TGTGCCAGCAGCGGGGGCGGGGTCCTCTCCTACGAGCAGTACTTC

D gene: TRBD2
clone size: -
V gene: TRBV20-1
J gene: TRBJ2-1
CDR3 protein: CSAAGTSGSYNEQFF
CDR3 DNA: TGCAGTGCCGCCGGGACTAGCGGGAGCTACAATGAGCAGTTCTTC

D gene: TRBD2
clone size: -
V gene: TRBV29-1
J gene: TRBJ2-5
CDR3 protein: CSVRVTSGRIETQYF
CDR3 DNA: TGCAGCGTAAGAGTAACTAGCGGGAGGATTGAGACCCAGTACTTC

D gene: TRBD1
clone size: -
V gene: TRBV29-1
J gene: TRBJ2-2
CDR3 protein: CSVARDSFKAGELFF
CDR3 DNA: TGCAGCGTTGCCAGGGACAGTTTTAAGGCCGGGGAGCTGTTTTTT

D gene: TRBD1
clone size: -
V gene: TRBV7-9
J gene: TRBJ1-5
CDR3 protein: CAGSLAGTGGNQPQHF
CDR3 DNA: TGTGCCGGCAGCTTAGCGGGGACAGGGGGGAATCAGCCCCAGCATTTT

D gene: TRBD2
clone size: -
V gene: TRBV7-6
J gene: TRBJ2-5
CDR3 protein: CASSSTGTKIQETQYF
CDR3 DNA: TGTGCCAGCAGCTCCACCGGGACTAAAATCCAAGAGACCCAGTACTTC

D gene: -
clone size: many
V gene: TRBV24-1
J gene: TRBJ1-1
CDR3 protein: CATARDGGSEAFF
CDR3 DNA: TGTGCCACCGCCCGCGACGGGGGCTCCGAAGCTTTCTTT

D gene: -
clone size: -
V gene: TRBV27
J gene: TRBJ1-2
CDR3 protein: CASSLSGSHGYTF
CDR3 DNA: TGTGCCAGCAGTTTATCCGGGTCCCATGGCTACACCTTC

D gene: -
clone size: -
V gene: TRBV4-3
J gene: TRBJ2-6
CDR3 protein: CASSRIGSGLSGANVLTF
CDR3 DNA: TGCGCCAGCAGCCGGATTGGTAGCGGACTATCTGGGGCCAACGTCCTGACTTTC

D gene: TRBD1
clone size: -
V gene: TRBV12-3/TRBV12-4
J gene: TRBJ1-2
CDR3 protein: CASSIRDSGYTF
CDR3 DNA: TGTGCCAGCAGCATACGGGACAGCGGCTACACCTTC

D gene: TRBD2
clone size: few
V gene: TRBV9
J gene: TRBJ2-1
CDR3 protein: CASSSGTSGNYNEQFF
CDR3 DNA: TGTGCCAGCAGCTCCGGGACTAGCGGGAATTACAATGAGCAGTTCTTC

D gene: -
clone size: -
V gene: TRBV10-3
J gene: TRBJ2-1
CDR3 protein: CASSDLAAYNEQFF
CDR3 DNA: TGTGCCAGCAGTGACTTGGCAGCCTACAATGAGCAGTTCTTC

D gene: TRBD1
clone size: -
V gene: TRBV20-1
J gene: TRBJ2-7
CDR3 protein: CSASSPGQGSYEQYF
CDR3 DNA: TGCAGTGCTAGTTCACCAGGACAGGGCTCTTACGAGCAGTACTTC

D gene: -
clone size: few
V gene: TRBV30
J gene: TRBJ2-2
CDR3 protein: CAWSRETLHTGELFF
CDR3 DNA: TGTGCCTGGAGTCGGGAGACGCTGCACACCGGGGAGCTGTTTTTT

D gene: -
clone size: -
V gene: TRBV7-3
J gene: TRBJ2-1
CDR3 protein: CASSLNVASGSEQFF
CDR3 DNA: TGTGCCAGCAGCTTAAATGTAGCGTCCGGATCCGAGCAGTTCTTC

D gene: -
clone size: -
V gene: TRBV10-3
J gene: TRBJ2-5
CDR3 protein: CAISGLLRGETQYF
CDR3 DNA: TGTGCCATCAGTGGCCTTCTCAGGGGAGAGACCCAGTACTTC

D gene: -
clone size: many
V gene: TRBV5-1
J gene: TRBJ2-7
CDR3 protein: CASSLGPIASEQYF
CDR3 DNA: TGCGCCAGCAGCTTGGGACCGATCGCCTCCGAGCAGTACTTC

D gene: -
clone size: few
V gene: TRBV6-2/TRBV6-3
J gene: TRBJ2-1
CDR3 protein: CASQGGWHNEQFF
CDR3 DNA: TGTGCCAGCCAGGGCGGGTGGCACAATGAGCAGTTCTTC

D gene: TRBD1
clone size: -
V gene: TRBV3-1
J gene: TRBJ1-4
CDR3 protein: CASSQFGQGATNEKLFF
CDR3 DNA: TGTGCCAGCAGCCAATTCGGACAGGGGGCAACTAATGAAAAACTGTTTTTT

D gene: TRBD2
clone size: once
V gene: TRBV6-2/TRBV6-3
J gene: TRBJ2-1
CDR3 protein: CASSYTSGRSNEQFF
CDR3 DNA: TGTGCCAGCAGTTACACTAGCGGGAGATCCAATGAGCAGTTCTTC

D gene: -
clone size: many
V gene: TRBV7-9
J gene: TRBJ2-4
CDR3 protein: CASSLSGRRTAKNIQYF
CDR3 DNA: TGTGCCAGCAGCTTATCTGGTCGACGTACGGCCAAAAACATTCAGTACTTC

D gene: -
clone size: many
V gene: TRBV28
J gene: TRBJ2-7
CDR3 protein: CASSRGYGPLGEQYF
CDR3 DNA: TGTGCCAGCTCTCGGGGCTACGGACCGTTGGGAGAGCAGTACTTC

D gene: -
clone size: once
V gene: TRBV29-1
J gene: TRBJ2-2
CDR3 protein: CSATGSYSGVSTGELFF
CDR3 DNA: TGCAGCGCGACAGGGAGTTATAGCGGGGTTTCGACCGGGGAGCTGTTTTTT

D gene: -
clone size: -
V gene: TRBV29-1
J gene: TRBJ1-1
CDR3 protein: CSVHGTEFMNTEAFF
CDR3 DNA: TGCAGCGTCCACGGGACGGAGTTCATGAACACTGAAGCTTTCTTT